The rows below give T cell receptor beta chains drawn from one sample of a study of T cell responses to AZD1222 COVID-19 vaccine. Sequencing was performed with immunoSEQ multiplex PCR; in TCRdb, only in-frame clones are kept and a portion is missing. The sample has 120,000 to 150,000 clones, 75% to 85% seen once. Source: peripheral blood, taken on day 0 of MenACWY control vaccination. These TCRs come from an adult in good health. Both conserved end residues are part of each CDR3. A D gene is named only where the DNA matches it firmly.

>-|TRBJ2-2|TRBV9
CASSVGPLRSGELFF
>-|TRBJ2-1|TRBV7-2
CASSRGNEQFF
>-|TRBJ2-5|TRBV18
CASSQGGREAQYF
>-|TRBJ2-3|TRBV7-3
CASSLMPSGGVTDTQYF
>-|TRBJ1-2|TRBV13
CASSLGAPSGGYTF
>TRBD2|TRBJ2-3|TRBV5-6
CASSLVLLAGGTDTQYF
>-|TRBJ2-7|TRBV3-1/TRBV3-2
CASGRSYEQYF
>-|TRBJ2-1|TRBV5-4
CASSWSPYNEQFF
>TRBD2|TRBJ2-1|TRBV5-1
CASSGGLAGDMQFF
>-|TRBJ1-1|TRBV7-2
CASSSTRAQNTEAFF
>-|TRBJ2-3|TRBV11-2
CASSRSDTQYF
>-|TRBJ2-5|TRBV18
CASSPMSYQETQYF
>-|TRBJ1-5|TRBV7-9
CASSLEYNQPQHF
>-|TRBJ2-7|TRBV3-1/TRBV3-2
CASSPRQGGFYEQYF
>-|TRBJ1-1|TRBV11-2
CASSLIGTEAFF
>-|TRBJ1-2|TRBV27
CASSPGFGGYTF
>TRBD1|TRBJ1-1|TRBV10-2
CASREGTGKRNTEAFF
>-|TRBJ2-2|TRBV9
CASSVASASSTTGELFF
>TRBD1|TRBJ1-2|TRBV9
CASSVAGGFSGYTF
>-|TRBJ1-5|TRBV18
CASSPFGGSQPQHF
>TRBD1|TRBJ1-1|TRBV28
CASSFWVPGGQGSTEAFF
>TRBD2|TRBJ2-1|TRBV7-3
CASSPKGPKTSENFYNEQFF
>-|TRBJ2-6|TRBV18
CASSSRQALSGANVLTF
>-|TRBJ2-5|TRBV13
CASSKPPGRETQYF
>-|TRBJ2-7|TRBV11-2
CASSLEGLGEQYF
>-|TRBJ1-1|TRBV19
CASRGGPLSLNTEAFF
>TRBD1|TRBJ1-6|TRBV19
CASTPDREPYLLHF
>TRBD1|TRBJ2-7|TRBV5-4
CASSWGTGTYEQYF
>-|TRBJ1-2|TRBV4-1
CASSQDRWGYYGYTF
>TRBD2|TRBJ2-4|TRBV5-1
CASSLDPSGGARTKNIQYF
>-|TRBJ2-1|TRBV27
CASGVLREQFF
>-|TRBJ2-1|TRBV5-1
CASSGQNNNEQFF
>-|TRBJ2-7|TRBV2
CASSFQTVPYEQYF
>-|TRBJ2-7|TRBV19
CASSIGTPGQDEQYF
>TRBD1|TRBJ2-3|TRBV6-5
CASIHGQAGIRTQYF
>-|TRBJ1-5|TRBV28
CASSFDGGGSTSNQPQHF
>-|TRBJ2-7|TRBV11-2
CASSLGQGGSYEQYF
>-|TRBJ1-1|TRBV11-2
CASSLDPASNTEAFF
>TRBD2|TRBJ2-2|TRBV13
CASRLASGGNTGELFF
>-|TRBJ2-7|TRBV9
CASSPRGGSGAYEQYF
>-|TRBJ1-5|TRBV3-1/TRBV3-2
CASSLRDSNQPQHF
>-|TRBJ2-6|TRBV2
CAKQGSGANVLTF